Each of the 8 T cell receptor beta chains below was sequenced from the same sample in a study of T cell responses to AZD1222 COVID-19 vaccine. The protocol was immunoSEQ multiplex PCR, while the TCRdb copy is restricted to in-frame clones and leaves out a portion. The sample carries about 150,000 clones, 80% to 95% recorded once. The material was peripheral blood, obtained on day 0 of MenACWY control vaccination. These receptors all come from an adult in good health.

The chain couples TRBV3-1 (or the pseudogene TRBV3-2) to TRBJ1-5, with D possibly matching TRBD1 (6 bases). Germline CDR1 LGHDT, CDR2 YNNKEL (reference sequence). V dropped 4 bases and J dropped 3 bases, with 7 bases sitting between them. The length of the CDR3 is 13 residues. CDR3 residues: CASSRGANQPQHF. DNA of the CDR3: TGTGCCAGCAGCCGGGGGGCCAATCAGCCCCAGCATTTT.

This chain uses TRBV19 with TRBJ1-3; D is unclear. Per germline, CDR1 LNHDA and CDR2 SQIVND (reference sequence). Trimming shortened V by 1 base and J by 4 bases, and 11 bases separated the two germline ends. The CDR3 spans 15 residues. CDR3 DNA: TGTGCCAGTAGTATAGGAGTGGTTGACGGAAACACCATATATTTT. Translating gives CASSIGVVDGNTIYF.

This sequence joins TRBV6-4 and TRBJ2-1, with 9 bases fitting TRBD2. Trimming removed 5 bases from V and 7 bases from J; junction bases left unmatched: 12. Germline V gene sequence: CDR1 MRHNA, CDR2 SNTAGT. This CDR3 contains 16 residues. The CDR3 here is CASSLTSGGGMNEQFF. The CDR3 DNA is TGTGCCAGCAGTTTGACTAGCGGAGGGGGAATGAATGAGCAGTTCTTC.

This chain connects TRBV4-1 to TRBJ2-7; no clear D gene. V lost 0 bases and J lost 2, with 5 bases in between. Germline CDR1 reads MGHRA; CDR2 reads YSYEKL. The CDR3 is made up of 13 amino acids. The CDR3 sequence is CASSQDSTYEQYF. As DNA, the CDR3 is TGCGCCAGCAGCCAAGATAGCACCTACGAGCAGTACTTC.

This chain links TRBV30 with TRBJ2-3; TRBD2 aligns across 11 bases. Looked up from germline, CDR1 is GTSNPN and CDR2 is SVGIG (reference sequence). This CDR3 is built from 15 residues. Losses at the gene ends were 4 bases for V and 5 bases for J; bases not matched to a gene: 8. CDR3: CAWILRLAGRDTQYF. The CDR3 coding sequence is TGTGCCTGGATACTCCGACTAGCGGGACGAGATACGCAGTATTTT. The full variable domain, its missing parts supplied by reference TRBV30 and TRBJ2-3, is SQTIHQWPATLVQPVGSPLSLECTVEGTSNPNLYWYRQAAGRGLQLLFYSVGIGQISSEVPQNLSASRPQDRQFILSSKKLLLSDSGFYLCAWILRLAGRDTQYFGPGTRLTVL.

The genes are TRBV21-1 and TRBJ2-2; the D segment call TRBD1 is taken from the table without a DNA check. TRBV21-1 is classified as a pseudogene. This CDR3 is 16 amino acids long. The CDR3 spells CASSISRDINTGELFF. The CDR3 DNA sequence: TGTGCCAGCAGCATTAGCCGGGACATAAATACCGGGGAGCTGTTTTTT.

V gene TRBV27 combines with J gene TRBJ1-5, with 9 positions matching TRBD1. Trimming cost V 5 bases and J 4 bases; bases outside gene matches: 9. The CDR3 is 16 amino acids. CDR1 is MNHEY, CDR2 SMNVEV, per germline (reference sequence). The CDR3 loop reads CASSRTGAPSNQPQHF. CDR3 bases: TGTGCCAGCAGTCGGACAGGGGCCCCTTCAAATCAGCCCCAGCATTTT.

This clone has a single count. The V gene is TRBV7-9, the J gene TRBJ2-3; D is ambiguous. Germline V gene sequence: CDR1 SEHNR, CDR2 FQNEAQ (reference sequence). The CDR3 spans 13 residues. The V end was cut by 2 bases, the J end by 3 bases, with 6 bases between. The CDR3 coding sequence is TGTGCCAGCAGCTTAATGGCAACAGATACGCAGTATTTT. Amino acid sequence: CASSLMATDTQYF.